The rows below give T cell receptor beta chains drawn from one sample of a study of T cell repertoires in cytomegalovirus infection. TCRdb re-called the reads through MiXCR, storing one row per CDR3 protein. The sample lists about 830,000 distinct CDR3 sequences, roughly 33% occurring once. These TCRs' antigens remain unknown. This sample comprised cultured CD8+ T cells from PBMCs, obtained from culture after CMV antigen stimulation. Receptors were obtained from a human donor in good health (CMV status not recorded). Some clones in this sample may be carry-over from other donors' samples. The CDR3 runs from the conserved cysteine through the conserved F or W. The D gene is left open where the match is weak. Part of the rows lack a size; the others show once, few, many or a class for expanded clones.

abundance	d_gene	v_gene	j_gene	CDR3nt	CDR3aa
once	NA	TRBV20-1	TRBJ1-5	TGCAGTGCTAGAGATGGGGGGGGCACTCAGCCCCAGCATTTT	CSARDGGGTQPQHF
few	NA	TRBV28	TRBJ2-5	TGTGCCAGCAGACAGATGCGGGGTGGGAACCGAGAGACCCAGTACTTC	CASRQMRGGNRETQYF
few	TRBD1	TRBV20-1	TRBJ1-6	TGCAGTGCTAGAGGGGACAGGGTGAGCTCCTATAATTCACCCCTCCACTTT	CSARGDRVSSYNSPLHF
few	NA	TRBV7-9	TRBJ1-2	TGTGCCAGCAGCCAACCAGCGGGGGGTAATGGCTACACCTTC	CASSQPAGGNGYTF
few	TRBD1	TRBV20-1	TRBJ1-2	TGCAGCCTCAAGTTACGACAGGGGGACTATGGCTACACCTTC	CSLKLRQGDYGYTF
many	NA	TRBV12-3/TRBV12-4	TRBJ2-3	TGTGCCAGCAGTTTAGAGGCCTTGAGAGATACGCAGTATTTT	CASSLEALRDTQYF
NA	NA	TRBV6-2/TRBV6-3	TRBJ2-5	TGTGCCAGCAGCTCTCTCGGTAGAGCTCAAGAGACCCAGTACTTC	CASSSLGRAQETQYF
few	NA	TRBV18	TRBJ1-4	TGTGCCAGCTCACCGGGGACTGTTGAAAAACTGTTTTTT	CASSPGTVEKLFF
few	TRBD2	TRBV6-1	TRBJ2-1	TGTGCCAGCGGGGGGGGACTAGCGGGGGGTAATGAGCAGTTCTTC	CASGGGLAGGNEQFF
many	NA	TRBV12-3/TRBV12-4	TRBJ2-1	TGTGCCAGCAGTTTAGGCCCAGGGGTCCACTCCTACAATGAGCAGTTCTTC	CASSLGPGVHSYNEQFF
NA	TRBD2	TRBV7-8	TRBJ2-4	TGTGCCAGCAGCCCCCAGGTAGCGGGGGGGCCAAACATTCAGTACTTC	CASSPQVAGGPNIQYF
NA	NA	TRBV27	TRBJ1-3	TGTGCCAGCAGTTTACGGACGCCCGACAGGAACTCTGGAAACACCATATATTTT	CASSLRTPDRNSGNTIYF
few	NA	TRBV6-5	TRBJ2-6	TGTGCCAGCAGTTACTCCTCTTATGGTAACCACAAATTCTCTGGGGCCAACGTCCTGACTTTC	CASSYSSYGNHKFSGANVLTF